These T cell receptor beta chains were read from a single sample in a study of monozygotic twins with cystic fibrosis. Produced via immunoSEQ multiplex PCR; TCRdb's table is partial and in-frame only. Of about 14,000 clones in the sample, around 91% were seen once. The sequencing sample was made of blood. These receptors all stem from a boy aged 5-17 years with cystic fibrosis. CDR3s include the opening cysteine and the closing phenylalanine or tryptophan. The D gene is left open where the match is weak. A clone size is listed for some rows: how often the clone was seen (once, few, many), or a class if it is expanded.

V gene: TRBV5-4; clone size: NA; CDR3 length: 17; D gene: TRBD2; J gene: TRBJ2-7; CDR3 DNA: TGTGCCAGCAGCTTGGAGGGCAGCGGGGCTAGCTCCTACGAGCAGTACTTC; CDR3 protein: CASSLEGSGASSYEQYF
V gene: TRBV19; clone size: NA; CDR3 length: 14; D gene: TRBD1; J gene: TRBJ2-2; CDR3 DNA: TGTGCCACCGGGACAGGGGGCGACACCGGGGAGCTGTTTTTT; CDR3 protein: CATGTGGDTGELFF
V gene: TRBV6-6; clone size: once; CDR3 length: 14; D gene: NA; J gene: TRBJ1-5; CDR3 DNA: TGTGCCAGCAGTTCCCAGGGACCGGCCCAGCCCCAGCATTTT; CDR3 protein: CASSSQGPAQPQHF
V gene: TRBV10-3; clone size: NA; CDR3 length: 14; D gene: TRBD1; J gene: TRBJ1-5; CDR3 DNA: TGTGCCATCAGTGACGGGACAGCCAATCAGCCCCAGCATTTT; CDR3 protein: CAISDGTANQPQHF
V gene: TRBV28; clone size: NA; CDR3 length: 16; D gene: NA; J gene: TRBJ1-1; CDR3 DNA: TGTGCCAGCAGTACCCCAAAGGGACGGACACCCACTGAAGCTTTCTTT; CDR3 protein: CASSTPKGRTPTEAFF
V gene: TRBV15; clone size: once; CDR3 length: 14; D gene: NA; J gene: TRBJ1-1; CDR3 DNA: TGTGCCACCAGCAGAGGCGCATTGAGGACCGAAGCTTTCTTT; CDR3 protein: CATSRGALRTEAFF
V gene: TRBV6-1; clone size: NA; CDR3 length: 13; D gene: NA; J gene: TRBJ2-6; CDR3 DNA: TGTGCCAGCGGAGGGGGTGGGGCCAACGTCCTGACTTTC; CDR3 protein: CASGGGGANVLTF
V gene: TRBV15; clone size: once; CDR3 length: 14; D gene: NA; J gene: TRBJ1-2; CDR3 DNA: TGTGCCACCAGCAGAGCGGGGGGGCTAGAAGGCTACACCTTC; CDR3 protein: CATSRAGGLEGYTF
V gene: TRBV29-1; clone size: NA; CDR3 length: 15; D gene: NA; J gene: TRBJ1-1; CDR3 DNA: TGCAGCGCACAACAGGGCTGGGGAATGAACACTGAAGCTTTCTTT; CDR3 protein: CSAQQGWGMNTEAFF
V gene: TRBV21-1; clone size: once; CDR3 length: 14; D gene: NA; J gene: TRBJ1-2; CDR3 DNA: TGTGCCAGCAGCGCCGTGACAGGTCCTTATGGCTACACCTTC; CDR3 protein: CASSAVTGPYGYTF
V gene: TRBV6-1; clone size: NA; CDR3 length: 19; D gene: TRBD2; J gene: TRBJ2-1; CDR3 DNA: TGTGCCAGCAGTGAATCGGCGTTACCGGGACTAGCGGGGTACAATGAGCAGTTCTTC; CDR3 protein: CASSESALPGLAGYNEQFF
V gene: TRBV9; clone size: NA; CDR3 length: 15; D gene: NA; J gene: TRBJ1-1; CDR3 DNA: TGTGCCAGCAGCGTAGATGTGGGCGTGAGCACTGAAGCTTTCTTT; CDR3 protein: CASSVDVGVSTEAFF
V gene: TRBV6-6; clone size: NA; CDR3 length: 16; D gene: NA; J gene: TRBJ2-2; CDR3 DNA: TGTGCCAGCAGTTACACGCGACGGACCAACACCGGGGAGCTGTTTTTT; CDR3 protein: CASSYTRRTNTGELFF
V gene: TRBV27; clone size: once; CDR3 length: 15; D gene: NA; J gene: TRBJ2-7; CDR3 DNA: TGTGCCAGCACTCACATCGGGCAGGAAGGCTACGAGCAGTACTTC; CDR3 protein: CASTHIGQEGYEQYF
V gene: TRBV6-6; clone size: NA; CDR3 length: 15; D gene: TRBD1; J gene: TRBJ2-5; CDR3 DNA: TGTGCCAGCAGTTACCCCGGACAGGTCGAAGAGACCCAGTACTTC; CDR3 protein: CASSYPGQVEETQYF
V gene: TRBV2; clone size: NA; CDR3 length: 15; D gene: TRBD1; J gene: TRBJ1-2; CDR3 DNA: TGTGCCAGCCGCATATTTGGACAGGCCGACTATGGCTACACCTTC; CDR3 protein: CASRIFGQADYGYTF
V gene: TRBV6-1; clone size: NA; CDR3 length: 15; D gene: TRBD1; J gene: TRBJ1-5; CDR3 DNA: TGTGCCAGCAGTGAAGGGACAGGAATAAATCAGCCCCAGCATTTT; CDR3 protein: CASSEGTGINQPQHF
V gene: TRBV5-1; clone size: once; CDR3 length: 14; D gene: NA; J gene: TRBJ1-4; CDR3 DNA: TGCGCCAGCAGCTCGGGACCAACTAATGAAAAACTGTTTTTT; CDR3 protein: CASSSGPTNEKLFF
V gene: TRBV19; clone size: NA; CDR3 length: 16; D gene: TRBD2; J gene: TRBJ2-7; CDR3 DNA: TGTGCCAGTAGTAACAAAGCGGGAGGAGCGCCCTACGAGCAGTACTTC; CDR3 protein: CASSNKAGGAPYEQYF
V gene: TRBV25-1; clone size: NA; CDR3 length: 13; D gene: NA; J gene: TRBJ1-6; CDR3 DNA: TGTGCCAGCAGAGGGGGAGGTAATTCACCCCTCCACTTT; CDR3 protein: CASRGGGNSPLHF
V gene: TRBV27; clone size: few; CDR3 length: 14; D gene: NA; J gene: TRBJ1-2; CDR3 DNA: TGTGCCAGCAGTTTACGTCCATGGAACTATGGCTACACCTTC; CDR3 protein: CASSLRPWNYGYTF
V gene: TRBV14; clone size: NA; CDR3 length: 12; D gene: NA; J gene: TRBJ1-1; CDR3 DNA: TGTGCCAGCCGCGCCCAGAACACTGAAGCTTTCTTT; CDR3 protein: CASRAQNTEAFF